This T cell receptor (beta chain) was sequenced for a study of blood T cell repertoires in COVID-19. Trimming cost V 7 bases and J 4 bases, with 16 bases left between them. Per germline, CDR1 SQVTM and CDR2 ANQGSEA. CDR3 length: 13 residues. As handled by the study authors: The authors estimated nucleated cell counts from reference gene primer amplification. Assay used: immunoSEQ multiplex PCR; TCRdb lists only in-frame clones, some missing. The DNA gave D and trimming, while V, J and clone size come from that table. Counted here are roughly 410,000 clones, more than 75% occurring once; the ten biggest clones make up approximately 2.5%.

The chain combines TRBV29-1 with TRBJ2-5, with a possible D match to TRBD1 (6 bases). The TCR sequence derives from a woman in her sixties with COVID-19, enrolled during active disease. Material: peripheral blood. Written as DNA, the CDR3 is TGCAGCGCTACAGGGATTTCCCTAGAGACCCAGTACTTC. Translated: CSATGISLETQYF.